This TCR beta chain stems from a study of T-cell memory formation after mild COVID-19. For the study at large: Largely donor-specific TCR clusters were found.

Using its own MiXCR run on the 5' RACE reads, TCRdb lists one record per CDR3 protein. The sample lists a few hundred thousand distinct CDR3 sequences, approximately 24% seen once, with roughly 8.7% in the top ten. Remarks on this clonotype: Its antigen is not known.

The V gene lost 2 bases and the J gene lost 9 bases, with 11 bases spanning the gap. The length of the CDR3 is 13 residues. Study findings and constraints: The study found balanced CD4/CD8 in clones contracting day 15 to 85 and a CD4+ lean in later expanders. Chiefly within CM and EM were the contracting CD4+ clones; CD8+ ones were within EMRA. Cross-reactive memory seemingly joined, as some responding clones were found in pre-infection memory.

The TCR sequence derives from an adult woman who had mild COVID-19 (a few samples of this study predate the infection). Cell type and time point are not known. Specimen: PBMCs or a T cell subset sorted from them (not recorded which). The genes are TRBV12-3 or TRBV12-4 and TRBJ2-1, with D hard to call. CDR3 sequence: CASSLFSVGEQFF. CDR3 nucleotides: TGTGCCAGCAGTTTATTTTCGGTGGGTGAGCAGTTCTTC.